The 10 T cell receptor beta chains given below trace back to one sample, sequenced in a study of graft-versus-host responses after intestinal transplantation. No antigen is known for these receptors. Data came from immunoSEQ multiplex PCR; TCRdb stores just in-frame clones and leaves some out. This table has 130,000 or so clones, nearly 95% appearing once. Sequencing was performed on unstimulated CD4+ T cells sorted from spleen or lymph node cells, taken before intestinal transplant. The origin of the receptors is a human donor who received an intestinal transplant.

The V call is TRBV10-3, the J call TRBJ2-5; a possible D gene is TRBD1 (6 bases). Trimming removed 3 bases at V and 1 base at J, with 6 bases between. Looked up from germline, CDR1 is ENHRY and CDR2 is SYGVKD. The CDR3 extends over 13 amino acids. CDR3 in amino acids: CAISEGGQETQYF. The CDR3 coding sequence is TGTGCCATCAGTGAAGGGGGCCAAGAGACCCAGTACTTC.

The CDR3: CASSQDPRYNYGYTF. The CDR3 region has the DNA TGCGCCAGCAGCCAAGACCCCCGTTATAACTATGGCTACACCTTC. The chain uses TRBV4-1 and TRBJ1-2, with D uncertain. Germline V CDR1 and CDR2: MGHRA, YSYEKL. The CDR3 is made up of 15 amino acids. V lost 0 bases to trimming and J lost 1 base, with 9 bases between them.

The rearrangement links TRBV6-5 to TRBJ1-3; a possible D gene is TRBD1 (6 bases). CDR3 length: 14 residues. Trimming removed 7 bases at V and 2 bases at J, with 12 bases between. Germline V gene lookup returns CDR1 MNHEY and CDR2 SVGAGI. The CDR3 loop reads CASIGKGAGNTIYF. In DNA form, the CDR3 reads TGTGCCAGCATTGGGAAGGGGGCTGGAAACACCATATATTTT.

V usage is TRBV7-2 and J usage is TRBJ2-1; TRBD2 agrees at 8 bases. V shed 3 bases, J shed 4 bases, and the junction held 5 bases outside the gene matches. Germline CDR1 and CDR2: SGHTA and FQGNSA. The CDR3 totals 15 residues. The CDR3 nucleotides read TGTGCCAGCAGCTTTGTCGGGAGGGGGTACAATGAGCAGTTCTTC. This gives the protein CASSFVGRGYNEQFF.

The V gene is TRBV5-1, the J gene TRBJ1-2; 7 nucleotides agree with TRBD1. The CDR3 consists of 14 residues. From germline, CDR1 is SGHRS and CDR2 YFSETQ. V shed 4 bases, J shed 5 bases, and the junction held 8 bases outside the gene matches. The CDR3 DNA follows: TGCGCCAGCAGCCGGACAGGCGCGGAGTATGGCTACACCTTC. Its protein product is CASSRTGAEYGYTF.

The CDR3 DNA is TGTGCCAGCAGCCGGACAGCCCATAGCAATCAGCCCCAGCATTTT. Amino acid sequence: CASSRTAHSNQPQHF. V is TRBV5-5 and J is TRBJ1-5, with D perhaps TRBD1 (6 bases). V was pared by 4 bases and J by 0 bases, with 11 bases between. Germline lookup yields CDR1 SGHKS and CDR2 YYEKEE (reference sequence). This CDR3 contains 15 residues.

This chain links TRBV2 with TRBJ2-1, with D perhaps TRBD2 (5 bases). V was clipped by 7 bases and J by 4 bases, with 17 bases between them. Germline CDR1 is SNHLY and CDR2 is FYNNEI. This CDR3 comprises 15 residues. DNA of the CDR3: TGTGCCAGCAAGGCGGGCGGATTCCCATACAATGAGCAGTTCTTC. Translated, it gives CASKAGGFPYNEQFF.

V is TRBV28 and J is TRBJ1-6; a possible D gene is TRBD1 (5 bases). The V gene lost 5 bases and the J gene lost 7 bases, with 15 bases spanning the gap. The CDR3 is 15 amino acids. Germline assignment: CDR1 MDHEN and CDR2 SYDVKM. The CDR3 loop reads CASSRGGMGNSPLHF. As DNA, the CDR3 is TGTGCCAGCAGTCGTGGGGGGATGGGCAATTCACCCCTCCACTTT.

The chain joins TRBV30 to TRBJ1-2; 9 bases match TRBD1. The germline V gene encodes CDR1 GTSNPN and CDR2 SVGIG (reference sequence). CDR3 length equals 12 residues. V shed 4 bases, J shed 7 bases, and the junction held 4 bases outside the gene matches. In DNA, the CDR3 is TGTGCCTGGACTAAACAGGGGGCTGGCTACACCTTC. Translated: CAWTKQGAGYTF. The full variable domain, completed using reference TRBV30 and TRBJ1-2, is SQTIHQWPATLVQPVGSPLSLECTVEGTSNPNLYWYRQAAGRGLQLLFYSVGIGQISSEVPQNLSASRPQDRQFILSSKKLLLSDSGFYLCAWTKQGAGYTFGSGTRLTVV.

The rearrangement links TRBV28 to TRBJ2-1; TRBD2 matches 9 bases. Germline values: CDR1 MDHEN, CDR2 SYDVKM. The junction had 12 bases not matched to a gene; V was cut back by 4 bases and J by 11 bases. This CDR3 has 15 residues. CDR3 region: CASSSGTSSFTKQFF. In nucleotides, the CDR3 is TGTGCCAGCAGTTCCGGGACTAGCAGTTTCACGAAGCAGTTCTTC.